This T cell receptor beta chain came from a study of T cells after yellow fever vaccination. Study in general: The SMART-Seq v4 Ultra Low Input method served to prepare the low-cell-number fractions. General observations from the study: The secondary response was weaker but peaked faster, day 5 versus 15. Post-booster samples contained most primary-vaccination clones (more than 95% CD4, roughly 88% CD8).

The sample holds many counts of this clonotype. Its antigen remains unknown. TCRdb reprocessed the 5' RACE reads via MiXCR and lists one record per CDR3 protein. The repertoire includes under 300,000 distinct CDR3 sequences, approximately 6.7% of them detected once, and more than 0.85% sits in the top ten. Germline V CDR1 and CDR2: DFQATT, SNEGSKA (reference sequence). The CDR3 loop spans 11 amino acids. The germline V and J ends were trimmed by 4 bases and 6 bases, with 10 bases remaining between them. This chain links TRBV20-1 with TRBJ2-7, with D perhaps matching TRBD1 or TRBD2 (7 bases each). Sequences were derived from CD4+ T cells sorted from PBMCs, sampled on the day of the yellow fever booster vaccination. The sequence was obtained from a man aged 25 to 45 who received the YFV17D yellow fever vaccine. CDR3: CSATGGGEQYF. CDR3 nucleotide sequence: TGCAGTGCTACAGGGGGGGGCGAGCAGTACTTC.